This T cell receptor beta chain was captured by sequencing in a study of Ad26.COV2.S vaccination and SARS-CoV-2 variants. Study in general: Intramuscular Ad26.COV2.S at 5x10^10 or 1x10^11 viral particles.

A note on this clone: The antigen is undetermined.

Indicated treatment: roughly 19 received Ad26.COV2.S at low or high dose, single or two shots; roughly five received placebo; per-sample allocation not given. Sampling happened 63 days after the first vaccine or placebo injection. The vaccine antigen was prefusion-stabilized Wuhan SARS-CoV-2 spike. Profiling relied on immunoSEQ multiplex PCR, and the TCRdb table lists in-frame clones only, not all of them. This sample has 350,000 to 500,000 clones; 89% occur once, and the top ten carry approximately 2.5%. Study-wide results and limits: Spike-specific CD8+ and CD4+ T cell responses reportedly showed substantial breadth after vaccination.

V shed 5 bases, J shed 0 bases, and the junction held 1 base outside the gene matches. This CDR3 region has 14 residues. The germline gives CDR1 SNHLY, CDR2 FYNNEI. The chain uses TRBV2 and TRBJ1-5, with 7 bases lining up with TRBD1. Sequencing used peripheral blood, obtained in a trial of Ad26.COV2.S vaccine versus placebo. This sequence was found in a person aged 18-60 years who received the Ad26.COV2.S COVID-19 vaccine or a placebo. The CDR3 spells CASSRDSSNQPQHF. The CDR3 DNA sequence: TGTGCCAGCAGTCGGGACAGTAGCAATCAGCCCCAGCATTTT.